This entry concerns a single T cell receptor beta chain. Germline CDR1 DFQATT, CDR2 SNEGSKA (reference sequence). The CDR3 has 16 amino acids. V lost 0 bases and J 7 bases, leaving 18 bases between the germline ends. The authors reverse transcribed roughly 0.5 to 1 ug RNA with random hexamers. TCRdb recomputed calls from the immunoSEQ multiplex PCR reads with MiXCR, one row per CDR3 protein. This table has about 130,000 distinct CDR3 sequences, around 94% appearing once. The data are from a study of CD8 T cells in Susac syndrome. Sequencing was performed on CD4+ T cells from PBMCs. The V gene is TRBV20-1, the J gene TRBJ1-4, with D perhaps TRBD1 (5 bases). The TCR sequence derives from a human donor in good health. CDR3 protein: CSARERSGTWSEKLFF. CDR3 nucleotide sequence: TGCAGTGCTAGAGAGAGATCCGGGACCTGGAGTGAAAAACTGTTTTTT.